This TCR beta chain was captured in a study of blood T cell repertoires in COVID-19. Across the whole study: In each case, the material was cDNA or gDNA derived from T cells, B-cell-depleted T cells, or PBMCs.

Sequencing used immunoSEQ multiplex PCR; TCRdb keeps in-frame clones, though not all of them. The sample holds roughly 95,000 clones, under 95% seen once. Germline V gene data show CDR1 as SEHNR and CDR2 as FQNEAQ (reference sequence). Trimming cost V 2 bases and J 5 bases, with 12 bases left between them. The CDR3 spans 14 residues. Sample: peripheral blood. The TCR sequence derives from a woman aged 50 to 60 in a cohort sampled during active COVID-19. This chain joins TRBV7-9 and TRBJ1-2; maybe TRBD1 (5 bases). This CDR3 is CASSLSIGEYGYTF. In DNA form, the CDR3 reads TGTGCCAGCAGCTTAAGTATAGGGGAATATGGCTACACCTTC.